Listed here are 21 T cell receptor beta chains from one sample, sequenced in a study of shared clonotypes between healthy human individuals. TCRdb's copy holds only in-frame clones and misses some; the assay was immunoSEQ multiplex PCR. The table records about 380,000 clones, 95% to 97% of them present only once. The sample consisted of memory CD8+ T cells sorted from blood. Subset specified: CD45RO+ cells pooled with CCR7-negative TemRA cells. The source of these receptors is a man in his thirties or forties in good health.

The rearrangement joins TRBV5-1 to TRBJ2-1, with 9 bases that match TRBD2. V trimming: 0 bases; J trimming: 14 bases; junction bases outside the gene matches: 6. CDR1 is SGHRS, CDR2 YFSETQ, per germline. This CDR3 has 13 residues. This CDR3 reads CASSLVSGSLKFF. CDR3 in DNA: TGCGCCAGCAGCTTGGTTAGCGGGAGTCTTAAGTTCTTC.

This clone came up once. The rearrangement joins TRBV30 to TRBJ1-1; no clear D. This CDR3 region has 14 residues. Germline V gene data show CDR1 as GTSNPN and CDR2 as SVGIG (reference sequence). V was clipped by 4 bases and J by 6 bases, with 18 bases between them. CDR3 DNA: TGTGCCTGGACGGGCGGCTCGGGGAAAGCTGAAGCTTTCTTT. Translating it yields CAWTGGSGKAEAFF.

The genes are TRBV2 and TRBJ1-4; D is unresolved. V lost 2 bases and J lost 7, with 8 bases in between. The CDR3 loop spans 13 amino acids. CDR1 and CDR2 (germline): SNHLY, FYNNEI. The CDR3 DNA reads as TGTGCCAGCAGTGAATCGCATCTTGAAAAACTGTTTTTT. It encodes CASSESHLEKLFF.

The chain uses TRBV7-9 and TRBJ2-1, with 14 bases fitting TRBD2. Trimming cost V 4 bases and J 2 bases; bases outside gene matches: 4. CDR1 SEHNR and CDR2 FQNEAQ come from the germline V gene (reference sequence). The CDR3 covers 17 residues. The CDR3 DNA sequence: TGTGCCAGCAGCTCAGGGACTAGCGGGAGCACCTACAATGAGCAGTTCTTC. This encodes CASSSGTSGSTYNEQFF.

On this clone: The sample contains more than one DNA sequence encoding this CDR3. This chain uses TRBV18 with TRBJ1-5; tentative D call: TRBD1 (6 bases). Trimming removed 3 bases from V and 3 bases from J, with 9 bases in between. The CDR3 runs 14 residues. Germline CDR1 KGHSH, CDR2 LQKENI. CDR3: CASSPTGLNQPQHF. In nucleotides, the CDR3 is TGTGCCAGCTCACCTACAGGGCTCAATCAGCCCCAGCATTTT.

The chain has TRBV15 and TRBJ2-5; 15 bases align to TRBD2. The V and J ends lost 3 bases and 1 base, in that order; junction bases with no gene match: 3. Germline CDR1 reads LNHNV; CDR2 reads YYDKDF (reference sequence). This CDR3 contains 17 residues. DNA of the CDR3: TGTGCCACCAGCAGCGGACTAGCGGGAGGGCCCCAAGAGACCCAGTACTTC. Residues: CATSSGLAGGPQETQYF.

The chain couples TRBV5-1 to TRBJ2-5; 9 bases line up with TRBD1. CDR3 length: 15 amino acids. J lost 2 bases, V lost 3 bases, and 5 bases had no gene match. CDR1 is SGHRS, CDR2 YFSETQ, per germline. The CDR3 region has the DNA TGCGCCAGCAGCTCTTCGGGGACAGGGCAAGAGACCCAGTACTTC. It yields the protein CASSSSGTGQETQYF.

The CDR3 DNA sequence: TGTGCCAGTAGTATTGGCGGGATAGGCTACGAGCAGTACTTC. Translated, it gives CASSIGGIGYEQYF. The chain couples TRBV19 to TRBJ2-7; D may be TRBD2 (6 bases). Germline V gene sequence: CDR1 LNHDA, CDR2 SQIVND (reference sequence). Trimming stripped 3 bases from V and 3 bases from J, with 12 bases between. This CDR3 has 14 residues.

This clone appeared once. Other nucleotide sequences from this sample produce the same CDR3. The chain employs TRBV27 and TRBJ1-1, with 7 bases lining up with TRBD1. The junction had 0 bases not matched to a gene; V was cut back by 0 bases and J by 5 bases. CDR1 and CDR2 (germline): MNHEY, SMNVEV (reference sequence). This CDR3 has 13 amino acids. DNA of the CDR3: TGTGCCAGCAGTTTATCCAGGGGGACTGAAGCTTTCTTT. Amino acid sequence: CASSLSRGTEAFF.

The V gene is TRBV27, the J gene TRBJ2-2; unclear D gene. CDR3 size: 17 residues. Trimming removed 6 bases at V and 2 bases at J, with 19 bases between. Germline CDR1 and CDR2: MNHEY and SMNVEV (reference sequence). The CDR3 coding sequence is TGTGCCAGCAGACTGAGGAGCCTTGACCTTAACACCGGGGAGCTGTTTTTT. As protein: CASRLRSLDLNTGELFF.

This chain connects TRBV9 to TRBJ1-2; 10 bases are shared with TRBD1. Trimming at V came to 4 bases and at J to 6 bases, leaving 6 bases not matched to a gene. Germline lookup yields CDR1 SGDLS and CDR2 YYNGEE. The CDR3 spans 14 residues. This chain's CDR3 is CASSTSGTGDGYTF. The DNA for the CDR3 is TGTGCCAGCAGCACCTCCGGGACAGGGGATGGCTACACCTTC.

The chain couples TRBV7-8 to TRBJ2-5; TRBD1 matches 7 bases. The CDR3 is 13 amino acids. V lost 11 bases, J lost 2 bases, and 8 bases stayed unmatched. CDR1 is SGHVS and CDR2 is FQNEAQ in the germline V gene. The chain's CDR3 is CAGARDRQETQYF. The CDR3 DNA sequence: TGTGCCGGCGCCCGGGACAGACAAGAGACCCAGTACTTC.

The chain links TRBV30 to TRBJ2-2; TRBD1 is a possible D gene (6 bases). CDR1 and CDR2 from the germline V gene are GTSNPN and SVGIG (reference sequence). The CDR3 is made up of 14 amino acids. Trimming cost V 0 bases and J 3 bases, with 8 bases left between them. In nucleotides, the CDR3 is TGTGCCTGGAGTGTAAACAGGGACACCGGGGAGCTGTTTTTT. Protein sequence: CAWSVNRDTGELFF.

A note on this clone: This sample includes further DNA sequences coding for the same CDR3. The chain uses TRBV6-1 and TRBJ1-5; D is ambiguous. This CDR3 is built from 14 residues. CDR1 MNHNS and CDR2 SASEGT come from the germline V gene. V dropped 3 bases and J dropped 0 bases, with 6 bases sitting between them. For the CDR3, the DNA is TGTGCCAGCAGTGAGTTAAATAGCAATCAGCCCCAGCATTTT. This translates into CASSELNSNQPQHF.

This chain joins TRBV4-2 and TRBJ2-3; 7 bases align to TRBD2. The CDR3 totals 16 residues. With 4 bases clipped from V and 5 bases from J, the junction kept 12 bases outside the gene matches. CDR1 and CDR2 (germline): LGHNA, YNFKEQ. The CDR3 DNA follows: TGTGCCAGCAGCCCCTATGAGTGGCTAGCGGTAGATACGCAGTATTTT. The encoded protein is CASSPYEWLAVDTQYF.

CDR3 in amino acids: CASSWGGTTQETQYF. The CDR3 bases are TGCGCCAGCAGCTGGGGCGGGACTACACAAGAGACCCAGTACTTC. V is TRBV5-1 and J is TRBJ2-5, with 7 nucleotides matching TRBD2. The CDR3 is 15 residues long. J gave up 2 bases and V 3 bases, and 7 bases lay outside the gene matches. The germline V gene has CDR1 SGHRS and CDR2 YFSETQ.

V is TRBV10-2 and J is TRBJ1-2; weak D call: TRBD1 (6 bases). Germline CDR1 WSHSY, CDR2 SAAADI. The CDR3 extends over 13 amino acids. V lost 8 bases and J 0 bases, leaving 10 bases between the germline ends. In DNA form, the CDR3 reads TGCGCCAGCGGGACACGGTCTAACTATGGCTACACCTTC. It codes for CASGTRSNYGYTF.

CDR3 bases: TGTGCCAGCAATGGGGGCCTCTACGAGCAGTACTTC. Its protein is CASNGGLYEQYF. V usage is TRBV2 and J usage is TRBJ2-7, with D perhaps TRBD1 (6 bases). V lost 7 bases and J 3 bases, leaving 10 bases between the germline ends. There are 12 residues in the CDR3. Germline V lookup: CDR1 SNHLY, CDR2 FYNNEI. Complete variable domain (other parts from reference TRBV2 and TRBJ2-7): EPEVTQTPSHQVTQMGQEVILRCVPISNHLYFYWYRQILGQKVEFLVSFYNNEISEKSEIFDDQFSVERPDGSNFTLKIRSTKLEDSAMYFCASNGGLYEQYFGPGTRLTVT.

The rearrangement joins TRBV30 to TRBJ2-3; possibly TRBD1 or TRBD2 for D (5 bases each). This CDR3 has 11 amino acids. Per germline, CDR1 GTSNPN and CDR2 SVGIG (reference sequence). The CDR3 region is CSTGLTDTQYF. In DNA, the CDR3 is TGTAGCACGGGGCTCACAGATACGCAGTATTTT.

The V call is TRBV11-3, the J call TRBJ2-5, with D possibly being TRBD1 (6 bases). Germline CDR1 and CDR2: SGHNT and YENEEA. The V end was cut by 5 bases, the J end by 5 bases, with 12 bases between. The CDR3 is 13 amino acids. The CDR3 DNA is TGTGCCAGCAGCAGTAGGGACACCGAGACCCAGTACTTC. This gives the protein CASSSRDTETQYF.

This chain links TRBV7-9 with TRBJ1-1, with unresolved D. The CDR3 has 16 residues. Trimming stripped 1 base from V and 0 bases from J, with 12 bases between. Germline V gene lookup returns CDR1 SEHNR and CDR2 FQNEAQ (reference sequence). CDR3 residues: CASSLEGGLMNTEAFF. The CDR3 DNA follows: TGTGCCAGCAGCTTAGAGGGAGGACTTATGAACACTGAAGCTTTCTTT. The whole variable domain, filled in from reference TRBV7-9 and TRBJ1-1, reads DTGVSQNPRHKITKRGQNVTFRCDPISEHNRLYWYRQTLGQGPEFLTYFQNEAQLEKSRLLSDRFSAERPKGSFSTLEIQRTEQGDSAMYLCASSLEGGLMNTEAFFGQGTRLTVV.